These 23 T cell receptor beta chains were all obtained from the same sample, sequenced in a study of T-cell memory formation after mild COVID-19 (dated by TCRdb to 2020 to 2022). The library was prepared using 5' RACE. For sequencing, an Illumina NovaSeq 6000 was employed. TCRdb reran the public reads through fastp at Q25 and MiXCR, keeping productive beta chains. Under each unique CDR3 protein, matching rows form one entry showing the most common genes and DNA. This sample lists some 180,000 distinct CDR3 sequences; 10% to 15% were detected once. The top ten hold approximately 3.3% of the sample. The sample taken for sequencing was PBMCs or a T cell subset sorted from them (not recorded which). These receptors came from a man between 18 and 29 years old who had mild COVID-19 (a few samples of this study predate the infection). The sample titles of this study are shuffled in the database, so cell type and time point are left out; the donor was told from shared clones.

This clonotype was seen many times. The chain links TRBV10-2 to TRBJ2-7; D gene ambiguous. This CDR3 spans 14 amino acids. V was clipped by 6 bases and J by 0 bases, with 12 bases between them. Germline-derived CDR1 and CDR2 are WSHSY and SAAADI. CDR3 residues: CASRSIESSYEQYF. The CDR3 bases are TGCGCCAGCAGGAGTATAGAGAGCTCCTACGAGCAGTACTTC.

V and J are TRBV11-2 and TRBJ1-2, with a possible D match to TRBD1 (6 bases). This CDR3 comprises 16 residues. V dropped 0 bases and J dropped 4 bases, with 15 bases sitting between them. CDR1 and CDR2 (germline): SGHAT, FQNNGV. This CDR3 is CASSLDPRGTFYGYTF. The DNA of the CDR3 is TGTGCCAGCAGCTTAGATCCCCGCGGGACATTCTATGGCTACACCTTC.

J is TRBJ2-3 and V is TRBV7-2, with 13 bases lining up with TRBD2. This CDR3 contains 17 residues. The V segment lost 6 bases and the J segment 0 bases; nucleotides outside the gene matches: 6. CDR1 and CDR2 from the germline V gene are SGHTA and FQGNSA. CDR3 sequence (DNA): TGTGCCAGCAGTGCGGGACTAGCGGGGAGTAGCACAGATACGCAGTATTTT. Its translation: CASSAGLAGSSTDTQYF.

The table lists this clonotype with many counts. The V and J genes are TRBV7-2 and TRBJ2-3; D gene uncertain. V lost 1 base and J lost 3, with 8 bases in between. Germline CDR1 SGHTA, CDR2 FQGNSA. The CDR3 length is 14 residues. The CDR3 DNA is TGTGCCAGCAGCTTAGGGCTAGAGACAGATACGCAGTATTTT. It translates to CASSLGLETDTQYF.

This clonotype was counted a few times. The chain employs TRBV12-3 or TRBV12-4 and TRBJ2-5, with D unclear. Trimming took off 4 bases at V and 5 bases at J, with 8 bases between the two ends. CDR3 length equals 12 residues. The CDR3 nucleotides are TGTGCCAGCAGTTATATATCGGAGACCCAGTACTTC. This translates into CASSYISETQYF.

This chain uses TRBV5-8 with TRBJ1-4; possible D gene TRBD1, 6 bases. With 4 bases removed from V and 3 bases from J, the gap between germline ends came to 13 bases. Germline V gives CDR1 SGHTS, CDR2 YDEGEE. The CDR3 runs 15 residues. The CDR3 loop reads CASSLPQGPNEKLFF. CDR3 sequence (DNA): TGTGCCAGCAGCCTCCCTCAGGGGCCTAATGAAAAACTGTTTTTT.

CDR3 sequence: CASSWETGLGYTF. CDR3 coding DNA: TGTGCCAGCAGCTGGGAGACCGGCCTCGGCTACACCTTC. The genes are TRBV5-5 and TRBJ1-2; D is ambiguous. The germline V gene has CDR1 SGHKS and CDR2 YYEKEE (reference sequence). Trimming removed 3 bases from V and 8 bases from J, with 14 bases in between. The CDR3 runs 13 residues.

The rearrangement uses TRBV12-3 or TRBV12-4 and TRBJ2-3; D is ambiguous. This CDR3 has 15 amino acids. Trimming left V 3 bases short and J 5 bases short, with 15 bases between. CDR3 residues: CASSLWASRGDTQYF. In nucleotides, the CDR3 is TGTGCCAGCAGTTTGTGGGCCTCCCGAGGAGATACGCAGTATTTT.

V is TRBV5-5 and J is TRBJ2-5; tentatively, D is TRBD1 or TRBD2 (5 bases each). Germline V gene lookup returns CDR1 SGHKS and CDR2 YYEKEE (reference sequence). Trimming cost V 4 bases and J 2 bases, with 18 bases left between them. The CDR3 is 16 residues long. This CDR3 is CASSGGISGGQETQYF. The CDR3 nucleotides are TGTGCCAGCAGCGGGGGAATCAGTGGGGGACAAGAGACCCAGTACTTC.

This clonotype was seen a handful of times. V and J are TRBV4-2 and TRBJ2-2; no firm D call. Trimming stripped 4 bases from V and 7 bases from J, with 13 bases between. Germline-derived CDR1 and CDR2 are LGHNA and YNFKEQ. CDR3 length: 14 residues. As DNA, the CDR3 is TGTGCCAGCAGCCCTGGCGCTATTGTCGGGGAGCTGTTTTTT. It specifies CASSPGAIVGELFF.

This clonotype was seen a few times. The chain carries TRBV5-1 and TRBJ2-5, with 7 bases matching TRBD1. Germline-derived CDR1 and CDR2 are SGHRS and YFSETQ. After removal of 5 bases from V and 5 bases from J, the junction contained 9 bases not matched to a gene. The CDR3 covers 14 residues. CDR3 protein: CASSPEGAAETQYF. The CDR3 DNA sequence: TGCGCCAGCAGTCCCGAGGGGGCCGCGGAGACCCAGTACTTC. Full variable domain (remainder filled in from reference TRBV5-1 and TRBJ2-5): KAGVTQTPRYLIKTRGQQVTLSCSPISGHRSVSWYQQTPGQGLQFLFEYFSETQRNKGNFPGRFSGRQFSNSRSEMNVSTLELGDSALYLCASSPEGAAETQYFGPGTRLLVL.

This clonotype was counted only a few times. The rearrangement joins TRBV5-1 to TRBJ2-5; possibly TRBD1 or TRBD2 for D (5 bases each). The germline V gene encodes CDR1 SGHRS and CDR2 YFSETQ. This CDR3 contains 16 residues. V shed 6 bases and J shed 5 bases, with 23 bases lying between them. The CDR3 sequence is CASTLSRGPLGETQYF. Written as DNA, the CDR3 is TGCGCCAGCACCCTTTCCCGGGGCCCGTTGGGGGAGACCCAGTACTTC.

This clonotype has more than one count but fewer than ten. The V call is TRBV5-6, the J call TRBJ2-7; D possibly uses TRBD1 or TRBD2 (5 bases each). This CDR3 is 13 amino acids long. Trimming cost V 6 bases and J 6 bases, with 16 bases left between them. Germline V gene lookup returns CDR1 SGHDT and CDR2 YYEEEE. CDR3 bases: TGTGCCAGCACCACCCCAATTGGGGGCGAGCAGTACTTC. Translating it yields CASTTPIGGEQYF.

This chain uses TRBV29-1 with TRBJ2-3, with D unresolved. CDR1 is SQVTM, CDR2 ANQGSEA, per germline. With 6 bases removed from V and 2 bases from J, the gap between germline ends came to 9 bases. The CDR3 is 12 residues long. Written as DNA, the CDR3 is TGCAGCGTGTCTCCTCCCACAGATACGCAGTATTTT. This encodes CSVSPPTDTQYF.

The chain joins TRBV7-9 to TRBJ1-1; D ambiguous. Trimming took off 5 bases at V and 6 bases at J, with 13 bases between the two ends. Germline-derived CDR1 and CDR2 are SEHNR and FQNEAQ (reference sequence). The CDR3 contains 13 residues. CDR3 sequence: CASSRPATPEAFF. DNA for the CDR3: TGTGCCAGCAGCCGACCGGCGACACCTGAAGCTTTCTTT.

This clonotype was observed many times. The chain uses TRBV5-1 and TRBJ2-1; TRBD2 agrees at 11 bases. This CDR3 is 13 amino acids long. Germline V gene sequence: CDR1 SGHRS, CDR2 YFSETQ. The V segment lost 5 bases and the J segment 8 bases; nucleotides outside the gene matches: 3. The DNA for the CDR3 is TGCGCCAGCAGACCGGGACTAGCGGATGAGCAGTTCTTC. It encodes CASRPGLADEQFF.

This clonotype was detected ten times or more. This chain connects TRBV12-3 or TRBV12-4 to TRBJ2-6; D not certain. The CDR3 is 15 amino acids. Between the trimmed V and J ends, which lost 4 bases and 0 bases, there was a span of 7 bases. The CDR3 DNA is TGTGCCAGCAGTTGGGGTAGCTCTGGGGCCAACGTCCTGACTTTC. Amino acid sequence: CASSWGSSGANVLTF.

The rearrangement uses TRBV4-2 and TRBJ1-4; D gene unclear. The CDR3 runs 13 residues. The V gene's germline CDR1 is LGHNA and CDR2 YNFKEQ. Between the trimmed V and J ends, which lost 0 bases and 15 bases, there was a span of 14 bases. The CDR3 loop is CASSQDQWATVFF. In nucleotides, the CDR3 is TGTGCCAGCAGCCAAGATCAATGGGCAACCGTGTTTTTT.

This clonotype was detected ten times or more. The CDR3 loop is CASSPPGNENIQYF. The CDR3 DNA reads as TGTGCCAGCTCACCACCAGGGAATGAGAACATTCAGTACTTC. V and J are TRBV18 and TRBJ2-4; D remains unclear. V was pared by 0 bases and J by 7 bases, with 10 bases between. CDR1 is KGHSH and CDR2 is LQKENI in the germline V gene. This CDR3 comprises 14 residues.

CDR3 sequence: CASSLEGFSGPPGELFF. In nucleotides, the CDR3 is TGTGCCAGCAGCTTAGAGGGGTTCTCGGGGCCTCCCGGGGAGCTGTTTTTT. This chain links TRBV7-6 with TRBJ2-2, with D perhaps assigned TRBD1 or TRBD2 (5 bases each). Germline V gene lookup returns CDR1 SGHVS and CDR2 FNYEAQ. V was cut by 1 base and J by 6 bases, with 18 bases left in between. This CDR3 comprises 17 residues.

The chain carries TRBV5-1 and TRBJ2-1; the match to TRBD2 covers 8 bases. The J segment lost 2 bases and the V segment lost 2 bases, leaving 3 bases of the junction unmatched. The V gene's germline CDR1 is SGHRS and CDR2 YFSETQ. The CDR3 is 15 residues long. Written as DNA, the CDR3 is TGCGCCAGCAGCTTCACGACTAGCGCCTACAATGAGCAGTTCTTC. It yields the protein CASSFTTSAYNEQFF.

The table lists this clonotype with many counts. V usage is TRBV4-3 and J usage is TRBJ1-2; no firm D call. Germline V gene lookup returns CDR1 LGHNA and CDR2 YSLEER. The germline V and J ends were trimmed by 0 bases and 4 bases, with 12 bases remaining between them. The CDR3 loop spans 15 amino acids. CDR3 sequence (DNA): TGCGCCAGCAGCCAAGATGATTCGGGAGGCTATGGCTACACCTTC. Its translation is CASSQDDSGGYGYTF.

This clonotype turned up a few times. V usage is TRBV29-1 and J usage is TRBJ2-5; D may match TRBD1 or TRBD2 (6 bases each). Germline assignment: CDR1 SQVTM and CDR2 ANQGSEA. The CDR3 runs to 13 residues. Between the trimmed V and J ends, which lost 6 bases and 1 base, there was a span of 12 bases. CDR3 protein: CSVSWGAQETQYF. The CDR3 nucleotides read TGCAGCGTGTCCTGGGGGGCCCAAGAGACCCAGTACTTC.